What follows describes a single TCR beta chain. The source of the sample is a study of blood T cell repertoires in COVID-19. Across the study: COVID-19 samples collected from the United States, Italy and Spain covered acute and convalescent phases. From T cells, B-cell-depleted T cells, or PBMCs came the material, which was cDNA or gDNA.

Per the original methods: Cell counts per sample came from amplifying reference gene primers. TCRdb's table, derived via immunoSEQ multiplex PCR, lists solely in-frame clones and lacks some. Clonal size and the V and J genes are those of that table, whereas D and trimming came from the DNA. The repertoire consists of about 140,000 clones, with about 81% occurring once and the leading ten covering less than 5%. Germline V lookup: CDR1 SGHRS, CDR2 YFSETQ. The V end was cut by 0 bases, the J end by 6 bases, with 13 bases between. This CDR3 comprises 14 residues. The TCR sequence derives from a woman of 80 years or more with acute or convalescent COVID-19. The rearrangement joins TRBV5-1 to TRBJ2-7, with D unclear. The sample comprised peripheral blood. This CDR3 reads CASSLVYGFREQYF. The CDR3 bases are TGCGCCAGCAGCTTGGTGTACGGTTTCCGCGAGCAGTACTTC.